The clone carrying this T cell receptor beta chain was detected only a few times. This sample is part of a study of blood T cell repertoires in COVID-19. Across the study: The analysed material was cDNA or gDNA that came from T cells, B-cell-depleted T cells, or PBMCs.

Methods used by the authors: Cell counts per sample came from amplifying reference gene primers. Libraries were prepared by immunoSEQ multiplex PCR; TCRdb keeps only in-frame clonotypes and omits some of them. From that table come the V and J calls and clone size; the DNA was used to work out D and trimming. The sample lists about 150,000 clones; approximately 83% were seen once. Losses at the gene ends were 4 bases for V and 7 bases for J; bases not matched to a gene: 10. The CDR3 spans 15 residues. Germline CDR1 reads SGHTS; CDR2 reads YDEGEE. V usage is TRBV5-8 and J usage is TRBJ1-4; 7 positions agree with TRBD1. The specimen was peripheral blood. The clonotype was recovered from a woman older than 75 with acute or convalescent COVID-19. Written as DNA, the CDR3 is TGTGCCAGCAGCCCCGGACAGGCCCGGGGTGAAAAACTGTTTTTT. This codes for CASSPGQARGEKLFF.